This T cell receptor beta chain appears in the sequencing data of a study of OX40 agonist ivuxolimab in advanced cancers. At the level of the study: The drug used for patients, ivuxolimab, was an agonistic anti-OX40 (CD134) antibody. Treatment received earlier with anti-PD-1, anti-PD-L1 or anti-CTLA-4 agents was allowed, and over 35% had some.

The method was immunoSEQ multiplex PCR; TCRdb's version includes in-frame clones alone and lacks a portion of them. The sample includes about 91,000 clones, 85% to 90% of them seen just once. V was pared by 6 bases and J by 2 bases, with 14 bases between. The germline CDR1 and CDR2 sequences are MNHEY and SVGAGI. The CDR3 contains 14 residues. This TCR was sampled from an adult with an advanced solid tumor such as melanoma, head and neck, liver or kidney cancer. The rearrangement uses TRBV6-5 and TRBJ2-7; perhaps TRBD2 as D (5 bases). The sequences come from CD4+ or CD8+ T cells sorted from blood, collected in a trial of the OX40 agonist ivuxolimab. The CDR3 spells CASRRGSATYEQYF. In nucleotides, the CDR3 is TGTGCCAGCAGGAGAGGGAGCGCCACCTACGAGCAGTACTTC.